The text below deals with one T cell receptor beta chain. What it binds is unknown. This sample was included in a study of CD8+ T cells in alopecia areata. The wider study: A regimen of oral tofacitinib, 5 to 10 mg twice daily, was given to treated patients.

The CDR3 contains 10 residues. Germline V lookup: CDR1 GTSNPN, CDR2 SVGIG (reference sequence). With 7 bases removed from V and 7 bases from J, the gap between germline ends came to 10 bases. cDNA prepared by RNA extraction and subsequent reverse transcription served as the template for sequencing. This table comes from immunoSEQ multiplex PCR, and its TCRdb copy is limited to in-frame clones, with some not included. The sample consists of around 150,000 clones, approximately 62% of them appearing once. Regarding treatment: oral pan-JAK inhibitor, 5-10 mg twice daily. Study conclusions and caveats: Clarity of TCR sharing across patients fell short of that in mice, possibly HLA-related. Lesional tissue from the scalp (especially in alopecia totalis/universalis) showed higher clonality than normal scalp. For patients receiving tofacitinib, scalp clonality and expanded CD8+ clones among the top 100 significantly decreased.

The chain employs TRBV30 and TRBJ1-2, with D tentatively TRBD1 (5 bases). The clonotype comes from a human donor with alopecia areata. The sample consisted of CD4+ T cells sorted from blood, taken at week 24, from a patient treated with tofacitinib. The CDR3 protein is CAFQGTGYTF. CDR3 DNA: TGTGCCTTCCAGGGTACTGGCTACACCTTC.